This T cell receptor (beta chain) was captured by sequencing in a study of T cells in Graves' hyperthyroidism and ophthalmopathy. Overall study results and limits: Researchers found most expanded thyroid clonotypes above 0.001 in blood as well. Onset of ophthalmopathy came a median roughly 6.5 months after the model predicted it.

RNA transcripts yielded amplified TCR beta CDR3 regions. During a first-round RT-PCR of the TCR CDR3, the HTBI primer set was used. TCRdb itself ran the multiplex PCR reads through MiXCR, one entry per CDR3 protein. The sample holds under 350,000 distinct CDR3 sequences; about a sixth are singletons and the top ten take roughly 50%. This clonotype was recorded at least ten times. Antigen specificity is unknown. The CDR3 has 17 residues. V was pared by 4 bases and J by 5 bases, with 16 bases of the junction left unmatched. CDR1 SGDLS and CDR2 YYNGEE come from the germline V gene. Active moderate-to-severe ophthalmopathy, Clinical Activity Score at least 3, NOSPECS at least 4, under 3 months' duration.

This receptor was taken from a woman aged 60-70 years with Graves' ophthalmopathy. The sequenced sample was blood. The gene calls are TRBV9 and TRBJ2-5; 8 nucleotides match TRBD1. CDR3 amino acids: CASSPPGTGYTQETQYF. The CDR3 region has the DNA TGTGCCAGCAGCCCCCCAGGGACAGGTTATACCCAGGAGACCCAGTACTTC.